This passage covers 2 T cell receptor beta chains from one sample sequenced in a study of Graves' ophthalmopathy and Graves' hyperthyroidism. Amplification targeted the TCR beta CDR3 regions, with RNA transcripts as the source material. An initial RT-PCR round employing HTBI primers preceded a second-round multiplex PCR. MiXCR, run by TCRdb on the multiplex PCR reads, gives a single entry per CDR3 protein. This table has around 1.1 million distinct CDR3 sequences, 36% appearing once. Sequenced sample: peripheral blood or thyroid tissue (not recorded which). The receptors shown here come from an adult man with Graves' hyperthyroidism.

CDR3 residues: CASSQGTGMGSYEQYF. As DNA, the CDR3 is TGCGCCAGCAGCCAAGGCACGGGTATGGGCTCCTACGAGCAGTACTTC. This rearrangement joins TRBV4-3 to TRBJ2-7; D gene unclear. CDR3 length: 16 amino acids. The V end was cut by 1 base, the J end by 0 bases, with 13 bases between. Germline V gene lookup returns CDR1 LGHNA and CDR2 YSLEER.

V and J are TRBV7-2 and TRBJ2-2; tentatively, D is TRBD2 (6 bases). The CDR3 covers 14 residues. V shed 1 base and J shed 5 bases, with 8 bases lying between them. Per the germline V gene, CDR1 is SGHTA and CDR2 is FQGNSA. The CDR3 is CASSLGLVTGELFF. CDR3 DNA: TGTGCCAGCAGCTTAGGACTAGTGACCGGGGAGCTGTTTTTT.